One sample yielded the 13 T cell receptor beta chains listed below, sequenced in a study of graft-versus-host responses after intestinal transplantation. Here immunoSEQ multiplex PCR was the method, and the copy in TCRdb shows in-frame clones only, minus some. The sample holds approximately 15,000 clones, around 69% seen once. The graft tissue was processed, and this released both intraepithelial and lamina propria lymphocytes. This specimen was ileum tissue, taken 14 days after transplant. These TCRs come from a human patient who received an intestinal transplant, so some T cells may come from the graft donor.

V gene TRBV4-2 combines with J gene TRBJ1-2, with a weak D call TRBD1 (6 bases). The germline V gene has CDR1 LGHNA and CDR2 YNFKEQ. This CDR3 comprises 16 residues. V lost 4 bases and J lost 0, with 15 bases in between. The CDR3 spells CASSPRPGAPNYGYTF. The CDR3, as DNA: TGTGCCAGCAGCCCTCGGCCGGGGGCGCCTAACTATGGCTACACCTTC.

The chain employs TRBV7-6 and TRBJ1-1, with TRBD1 as a possible D gene (5 bases). CDR1 is SGHVS, CDR2 FNYEAQ, per germline. V was pared by 1 base and J by 0 bases, with 12 bases between. The CDR3 has 16 amino acids. The CDR3 protein is CASSLGPGDLNTEAFF. CDR3 nucleotides: TGTGCCAGCAGCTTAGGACCGGGGGATTTGAACACTGAAGCTTTCTTT.

The V gene is TRBV30, the J gene TRBJ2-5; D is uncertain. The germline V gene has CDR1 GTSNPN and CDR2 SVGIG (reference sequence). Trimming left V 3 bases short and J 2 bases short, with 4 bases between. This CDR3 contains 11 residues. CDR3 in DNA: TGTGCCTGGAGCTTTCAAGAGACCCAGTACTTC. Translated: CAWSFQETQYF.

The chain combines TRBV7-8 with TRBJ2-7, with D unresolved. V was shortened by 0 bases and J by 2 bases, with 11 bases between the two germline ends. There are 15 residues in the CDR3. The germline V gene encodes CDR1 SGHVS and CDR2 FQNEAQ. CDR3 coding DNA: TGTGCCAGCAGCTTAGCTTTGGCGGTAACCTACGAGCAGTACTTC. It is translated as CASSLALAVTYEQYF. The full variable domain, with the rest looked up from reference TRBV7-8 and TRBJ2-7, is GAGVSQSPRYKVAKRGQDVALRCDPISGHVSLFWYQQALGQGPEFLTYFQNEAQLDKSGLPSDRFFAERPEGSVSTLKIQRTQQEDSAVYLCASSLALAVTYEQYFGPGTRLTVT.

V and J are TRBV7-6 and TRBJ2-7; the D is unclear. Germline lookup yields CDR1 SGHVS and CDR2 FNYEAQ. CDR3 size: 13 residues. V was pared by 1 base and J by 2 bases, with 6 bases between. As DNA, the CDR3 is TGTGCCAGCAGCTTAGATCTGGCCTACGAGCAGTACTTC. Its translation: CASSLDLAYEQYF.

The chain is built from TRBV11-3 and TRBJ2-1, with no clear D. Germline loops: CDR1 SGHNT, CDR2 YENEEA. Trimming took off 5 bases at V and 0 bases at J, with 8 bases between the two ends. The CDR3 has 14 amino acids. The CDR3 loop is CASSPRTSYNEQFF. The CDR3 nucleotides are TGTGCCAGCAGCCCGAGAACCTCCTACAATGAGCAGTTCTTC.

The chain links TRBV11-2 to TRBJ2-2; no reliable D call. V lost 3 bases to trimming and J lost 1 base, with 3 bases between them. Germline V lookup: CDR1 SGHAT, CDR2 FQNNGV. This CDR3 is built from 13 residues. The CDR3 loop reads CASSFGNTGELFF. In DNA form, the CDR3 reads TGTGCCAGCAGCTTCGGGAACACCGGGGAGCTGTTTTTT. Complete variable domain (other parts from reference TRBV11-2 and TRBJ2-2): EAGVAQSPRYKIIEKRQSVAFWCNPISGHATLYWYQQILGQGPKLLIQFQNNGVVDDSQLPKDRFSAERLKGVDSTLKIQPAKLEDSAVYLCASSFGNTGELFFGEGSRLTVL.

The gene calls are TRBV6-1 and TRBJ1-2, with D possibly being TRBD1 (5 bases). CDR1 MNHNS and CDR2 SASEGT come from the germline V gene. V lost 3 bases and J lost 8, with 13 bases in between. There are 13 residues in the CDR3. CDR3: CASSEGGVGGYTF. In DNA, the CDR3 is TGTGCCAGCAGTGAGGGAGGGGTGGGAGGCTACACCTTC.

This clone was seen a single time. This rearrangement joins TRBV28 to TRBJ1-5; D perhaps matches TRBD1 (5 bases). This CDR3 spans 17 amino acids. Trimming shortened V by 1 base and J by 6 bases, and 19 bases separated the two germline ends. Germline CDR1 and CDR2: MDHEN and SYDVKM. The CDR3 coding sequence is TGTGCCAGCAGTTTATCCTGGGCGGGGGGACCACGTCAGCCCCAGCATTTT. It is translated as CASSLSWAGGPRQPQHF.

As regards this clone: One junction end disagrees with the germline gene, perhaps due to a read error. The chain is built from TRBV20-1 and TRBJ1-2; unclear D gene. CDR1 and CDR2 from the germline V gene are DFQATT and SNEGSKA (reference sequence). The CDR3 contains 9 residues. The CDR3 bases are TGCAGTGCGCAGGTTAAGATCGCCTTC. This translates into CSAQVKIAF.

The chain links TRBV25-1 to TRBJ2-1, with 8 bases identical to TRBD2. This CDR3 comprises 15 residues. Trimming at V came to 2 bases and at J to 2 bases, leaving 2 bases not matched to a gene. The germline gives CDR1 MGHDK, CDR2 SYGVNS. The CDR3 nucleotides are TGTGCCAGCAGTGAAAGCGGGAGTCCCTACAATGAGCAGTTCTTC. As protein: CASSESGSPYNEQFF.

This chain connects TRBV10-3 to TRBJ2-7; D might be TRBD1 (5 bases). This CDR3 comprises 13 residues. From germline, CDR1 is ENHRY and CDR2 SYGVKD. The V end was cut by 4 bases, the J end by 2 bases, with 9 bases between. The CDR3 protein is CAISAGSTYEQYF. The CDR3 DNA follows: TGTGCCATCAGTGCAGGGTCTACCTACGAGCAGTACTTC.

V gene TRBV5-1 combines with J gene TRBJ2-7, with TRBD1 matching over 10 bases. The V gene's germline CDR1 is SGHRS and CDR2 YFSETQ. The CDR3 covers 14 residues. The trim removed 3 bases at V and 4 bases at J, leaving 4 bases unmatched. CDR3 DNA: TGCGCCAGCAGCTCCGGGACAGGGGTATACGAGCAGTACTTC. Its protein is CASSSGTGVYEQYF. The whole variable domain, remainder taken from reference TRBV5-1 and TRBJ2-7, is KAGVTQTPRYLIKTRGQQVTLSCSPISGHRSVSWYQQTPGQGLQFLFEYFSETQRNKGNFPGRFSGRQFSNSRSEMNVSTLELGDSALYLCASSSGTGVYEQYFGPGTRLTVT.